The entry below describes one T cell receptor (beta chain). The antigen is not known. With 0 bases removed from V and 4 bases from J, the gap between germline ends came to 18 bases. Germline values: CDR1 DFQATT, CDR2 SNEGSKA (reference sequence). This CDR3 is built from 16 residues. The data derive from a study of vaccination and CD4 T cells after COVID-19. The treatment is: roughly 11-day PBMC culture with coronavirus spike peptide pools or control peptides (ViraFEST assay). An Oncomine TCR Beta short-read assay was used to sequence the DNA from cultured CD4+ T cells. After culture, CD4+ T cells served as the source for genomic DNA extraction. TCRdb used MiXCR to reprocess the PCR reads, holding one entry per CDR3 protein. The sample yields approximately 17,000 distinct CDR3 sequences, around 60% seen once.

Material: CD4+ T cells from blood, cultured in vitro. The source of this sequence is a human donor who had recovered from COVID-19. The chain has TRBV20-1 and TRBJ2-5; TRBD1 might be the D (6 bases). The CDR3 DNA reads as TGCAGTGCTAGAGATCTTGCGGACAAAGGGGGAGAGACCCAGTACTTC. This encodes CSARDLADKGGETQYF.